A selection of T cell receptor beta chains follows, all from one sample in a study of T cell changes during pregnancy in multiple sclerosis. Only in-frame clones appear in the TCRdb table, and some are missing; sequencing was by immunoSEQ multiplex PCR. This table holds about 40,000 clones, about nine tenths found once. The starting material was CD4+ T cells from peripheral blood mononuclear cells, obtained in the first trimester of pregnancy. These receptors all stem from a female donor with multiple sclerosis, enrolled in a pregnancy study. The CDR3 runs from the conserved cysteine through the conserved F or W. A D gene is named only where the DNA matches it firmly. Size tells how often a clone was seen (once, few, many) or the class of an expanded clone, and some rows leave it out.

v_gene: TRBV19; d_gene: TRBD2; j_gene: TRBJ2-2; abundance: once; CDR3nt: TGTGCCAGTAGACCTGGCGGGAGGAATACCGGGGAGCTGTTTTTT; CDR3aa: CASRPGGRNTGELFF
v_gene: TRBV5-6; d_gene: TRBD2; j_gene: TRBJ2-7; abundance: -; CDR3nt: TGTGCCAGCAGCCCGAATCCTAGCGGAAGCTCCTACGAGCAGTACTTC; CDR3aa: CASSPNPSGSSYEQYF
v_gene: TRBV5-1; d_gene: -; j_gene: TRBJ2-3; abundance: -; CDR3nt: TGCGCCAGCAGCTTCTCACCGCGGGGCACAGATACGCAGTATTTT; CDR3aa: CASSFSPRGTDTQYF
v_gene: TRBV6-5; d_gene: -; j_gene: TRBJ2-7; abundance: few; CDR3nt: TGTGCCGAAACCCCAAGAGGCTACGAGCAGTACTTC; CDR3aa: CAETPRGYEQYF
v_gene: TRBV4-1; d_gene: TRBD1; j_gene: TRBJ1-5; abundance: -; CDR3nt: TGCGCCAGCAGCCAAGAAAGACAGGGGGTGGCAAAAATCGGCAATCAGCCCCAGCATTTT; CDR3aa: CASSQERQGVAKIGNQPQHF
v_gene: TRBV6-4; d_gene: -; j_gene: TRBJ2-6; abundance: -; CDR3nt: TGTGCCAGCAGTGACTCAGTCGGCTCTGGGGCCAACGTCCTGACTTTC; CDR3aa: CASSDSVGSGANVLTF
v_gene: TRBV29-1; d_gene: -; j_gene: TRBJ2-6; abundance: -; CDR3nt: TGCAGCGTTCGTTTGTTCTCTGGGGCCAACGTCCTGACTTTC; CDR3aa: CSVRLFSGANVLTF
v_gene: TRBV7-9; d_gene: -; j_gene: TRBJ2-1; abundance: -; CDR3nt: TGTGCCAGCAGTCCAGACTCCAATGAGCAGTTCTTC; CDR3aa: CASSPDSNEQFF
v_gene: TRBV2; d_gene: -; j_gene: TRBJ1-3; abundance: -; CDR3nt: TGTGCCAGCAGGGACAGACAGACCTCTGGAAACACCATATATTTT; CDR3aa: CASRDRQTSGNTIYF
v_gene: TRBV6-1; d_gene: -; j_gene: TRBJ1-4; abundance: -; CDR3nt: TGTGCCAGCAGTGCCCTTTTTTCGAGTACTAATGAAAAACTGTTTTTT; CDR3aa: CASSALFSSTNEKLFF
v_gene: TRBV6-5; d_gene: -; j_gene: TRBJ2-4; abundance: -; CDR3nt: TGTGCCAGCAGTTACTCCTACAGGATAGCCAAAAACATTCAGTACTTC; CDR3aa: CASSYSYRIAKNIQYF